Listed below are T cell receptor beta chains from one sample, sequenced in a study of cytomegalovirus exposure and HLA in healthy donors. Some clones are missing from TCRdb's copy, which holds only in-frame ones; the method was immunoSEQ multiplex PCR. The sample yields 150,000 to 180,000 clones, about 86% seen once. The sequenced material came from PBMCs. These receptor sequences come from a human donor in good health. The CDR3 runs from the conserved cysteine through the conserved F or W. The order of the fields is CDR3 DNA, CDR3 protein, V gene, clone size, D gene, J gene, CDR3 length. The D gene is left open where the match is weak. Clone size is not always given. Where it is, it says once, few, many or a class for expanded clones.

DNA: TGTGCCACCAGCAGAGCCGGGACAGGGGGAGCCGGTGAAAAACTGTTTTTT
CDR3: CATSRAGTGGAGEKLFF
V: TRBV15
size: -
D: TRBD1
J: TRBJ1-4
length: 17

DNA: TGCGCCAGCAGCAACACAGGGGGCGGTTACAATGAGCAGTTCTTC
CDR3: CASSNTGGGYNEQFF
V: TRBV5-1
size: -
D: TRBD1
J: TRBJ2-1
length: 15

DNA: TGTGCCAGCAGCTTATTCTCACAGGGTCAAAATGAGCAGTTCTTC
CDR3: CASSLFSQGQNEQFF
V: TRBV7-2
size: -
D: -
J: TRBJ2-1
length: 15

DNA: TGTGCCAGCAGTGCAACTACGGGACTCTACTTC
CDR3: CASSATTGLYF
V: TRBV6-6
size: -
D: -
J: TRBJ2-4
length: 11

DNA: TGCGCCAGCAGCCAAGATCACGGGATACCCAGCTCCTACGAGCAGTACTTC
CDR3: CASSQDHGIPSSYEQYF
V: TRBV4-1
size: -
D: -
J: TRBJ2-7
length: 17

DNA: TGTGCCAGCAGGACAGGGGGCCCCCCCTACGAGCAGTACTTC
CDR3: CASRTGGPPYEQYF
V: TRBV6-1
size: -
D: TRBD1
J: TRBJ2-7
length: 14

DNA: TGTGCCAGCAGTCGAAGGGGGGGCTACGAGCAGTACTTC
CDR3: CASSRRGGYEQYF
V: TRBV27
size: -
D: -
J: TRBJ2-7
length: 13

DNA: TGCGCCAGCGGGGGACAGGGCGGCACAGATACGCAGTATTTT
CDR3: CASGGQGGTDTQYF
V: TRBV5-1
size: -
D: TRBD1
J: TRBJ2-3
length: 14

DNA: TGTGCCAGCAGTTCTCCCCCGGGATCTTTCACCGGGGAGCTGTTTTTT
CDR3: CASSSPPGSFTGELFF
V: TRBV28
size: few
D: -
J: TRBJ2-2
length: 16

DNA: TGTGCCAGCAGCTTAAGGCCCCGGGGGACCGGGGAGCTGTTTTTT
CDR3: CASSLRPRGTGELFF
V: TRBV11-2
size: -
D: -
J: TRBJ2-2
length: 15

DNA: TGTGCCAGCAGTGCGGGATTCTCTGGAAACACCATATATTTT
CDR3: CASSAGFSGNTIYF
V: TRBV27
size: -
D: -
J: TRBJ1-3
length: 14

DNA: TGCGCCAGCAGCATAGGACAGCTCGACTATGGCTACACCTTC
CDR3: CASSIGQLDYGYTF
V: TRBV5-1
size: -
D: -
J: TRBJ1-2
length: 14

DNA: TGTGCCAGCAGTTCCCCCCGAGGAGAAGCTTTCTTT
CDR3: CASSSPRGEAFF
V: TRBV28
size: -
D: -
J: TRBJ1-1
length: 12

DNA: TGCGCCAGCAGCCCAGATGTTGGCGGGAGCTCCTACAATGAGCAGTTCTTC
CDR3: CASSPDVGGSSYNEQFF
V: TRBV4-1
size: -
D: TRBD2
J: TRBJ2-1
length: 17

DNA: TGTGCCTCTTTTAACTATGGCTACACCTTC
CDR3: CASFNYGYTF
V: TRBV19
size: -
D: -
J: TRBJ1-2
length: 10

DNA: TGTGCTAGTGGCCGGAGGACAGGAAACAATGAGCAGTTCTTC
CDR3: CASGRRTGNNEQFF
V: TRBV12-5
size: -
D: TRBD1
J: TRBJ2-1
length: 14

DNA: TGTGCCAGCACTCAAGCGGACAGGGTCTATGAAAAACTGTTTTTT
CDR3: CASTQADRVYEKLFF
V: TRBV6-1
size: -
D: TRBD1
J: TRBJ1-4
length: 15

DNA: TGTGCCAGTAGGGGGACAGGGGGCCATCAGCCCCAGCATTTT
CDR3: CASRGTGGHQPQHF
V: TRBV19
size: -
D: TRBD1
J: TRBJ1-5
length: 14

DNA: TGCAGCGTGGGACAGGTTCTCACCGGGGAGCTGTTTTTT
CDR3: CSVGQVLTGELFF
V: TRBV29-1
size: -
D: TRBD1
J: TRBJ2-2
length: 13

DNA: TGCGCCAGCAGCCAAGATTGGGGGACAGGAGCCTCTTTCTCCTACGAGCAGTACTTC
CDR3: CASSQDWGTGASFSYEQYF
V: TRBV4-3
size: -
D: TRBD1
J: TRBJ2-7
length: 19

DNA: TGTGCCAGCAGCATAGCCAGGGGGGATCAGCCCCAGCATTTT
CDR3: CASSIARGDQPQHF
V: TRBV5-8
size: -
D: TRBD1
J: TRBJ1-5
length: 14

DNA: TGTGCAAGCAGTGACCCGGGACTAGCGGGCGAGCAGTACTTC
CDR3: CASSDPGLAGEQYF
V: TRBV2
size: -
D: TRBD2
J: TRBJ2-7
length: 14

DNA: TGTGCCAGCAGCGTAGCGGAGAGAGATACGCAGTATTTT
CDR3: CASSVAERDTQYF
V: TRBV9
size: once
D: -
J: TRBJ2-3
length: 13

DNA: TGTGCCAGCAGCCGCCGTCGACTAGCGAACTACAATGAGCAGTTCTTC
CDR3: CASSRRRLANYNEQFF
V: TRBV11-1
size: -
D: TRBD2
J: TRBJ2-1
length: 16

DNA: TGTGCCTGGAGTGTTGGAGGGAGCACCGGGGAGCTGTTTTTT
CDR3: CAWSVGGSTGELFF
V: TRBV30
size: -
D: -
J: TRBJ2-2
length: 14

DNA: TGTGCCAGCAGCTTAAATCTTCGAGTCGGCTACACCTTC
CDR3: CASSLNLRVGYTF
V: TRBV7-2
size: -
D: -
J: TRBJ1-2
length: 13

DNA: TGTGCCAGCAGCTTAGCACAGGGGGCAGGAGATACGCAGTATTTT
CDR3: CASSLAQGAGDTQYF
V: TRBV11-2
size: -
D: TRBD1
J: TRBJ2-3
length: 15

DNA: TGTGCCAGCAGCCCACCCAGAGGTGGCTACACCTTC
CDR3: CASSPPRGGYTF
V: TRBV28
size: few
D: -
J: TRBJ1-2
length: 12

DNA: TGTGCCAGCACCACAGGCGGCAGGGCGGCAGGAAACACCATATATTTT
CDR3: CASTTGGRAAGNTIYF
V: TRBV9
size: -
D: -
J: TRBJ1-3
length: 16

DNA: TGTGCCAGCAGTTTGGGGGGGAAAGAAGAAAAACTGTTTTTT
CDR3: CASSLGGKEEKLFF
V: TRBV28
size: -
D: -
J: TRBJ1-4
length: 14

DNA: TGTGCCAGCAGCTTCTTGGGGGGGTTCACTGAAGCTTTCTTT
CDR3: CASSFLGGFTEAFF
V: TRBV7-9
size: -
D: -
J: TRBJ1-1
length: 14

DNA: TGCGCCAGCAGCTTGGGAACTAGCGGGTACACAGATACGCAGTATTTT
CDR3: CASSLGTSGYTDTQYF
V: TRBV5-1
size: -
D: TRBD2
J: TRBJ2-3
length: 16

DNA: TGTGCCAGCAGATATATTAATGAAAAACTGTTTTTT
CDR3: CASRYINEKLFF
V: TRBV25-1
size: few
D: -
J: TRBJ1-4
length: 12

DNA: TGTGCCAGCAGCTTAGCTCCCCCGAGGGGGCCACCGAACACTGAAGCTTTCTTT
CDR3: CASSLAPPRGPPNTEAFF
V: TRBV7-9
size: -
D: TRBD1
J: TRBJ1-1
length: 18

DNA: TGTGCCAGCAGCACGCCGGGACTAGCTCGTTACGAGCAGTACTTC
CDR3: CASSTPGLARYEQYF
V: TRBV28
size: few
D: TRBD2
J: TRBJ2-7
length: 15

DNA: TGTGCCAGCAGCAGGGAGCAAGACGAGCAGTACTTC
CDR3: CASSREQDEQYF
V: TRBV13
size: -
D: -
J: TRBJ2-7
length: 12

DNA: TGTGCCAGCAGCTTAGTGGCAGGGGGCACAGATACGCAGTATTTT
CDR3: CASSLVAGGTDTQYF
V: TRBV11-2
size: -
D: -
J: TRBJ2-3
length: 15

DNA: TGTGCCAGCAGTGCCAGCTCTGGAAACACCATATATTTT
CDR3: CASSASSGNTIYF
V: TRBV2
size: -
D: -
J: TRBJ1-3
length: 13

DNA: TGTGCCAGCAGCTTGACTGACAGGGGGTCCTTGAACTCAGATACGCAGTATTTT
CDR3: CASSLTDRGSLNSDTQYF
V: TRBV7-9
size: -
D: TRBD1
J: TRBJ2-3
length: 18

DNA: TGTGCCAGCAGTCCTACTCCGGGACAAGGGGCCCATTACAATGAGCAGTTCTTC
CDR3: CASSPTPGQGAHYNEQFF
V: TRBV27
size: -
D: -
J: TRBJ2-1
length: 18

DNA: TGCAGCGTTGTACGAGCGGGAGCGATCACCGGGGAGCTGTTTTTT
CDR3: CSVVRAGAITGELFF
V: TRBV29-1
size: -
D: TRBD2
J: TRBJ2-2
length: 15

DNA: TGTGCCAGTAGAACCGGGACTAGCGGGGCCGGTGAGCAGTTCTTC
CDR3: CASRTGTSGAGEQFF
V: TRBV27
size: -
D: TRBD2
J: TRBJ2-1
length: 15